This T cell receptor beta chain was found in a study of blood T cell repertoires in COVID-19. Study-level background: T cells, B-cell-depleted T cells, or PBMCs supplied cDNA or gDNA.

Unmatched junction bases numbered 1, after V lost 1 base and J lost 5 bases. This CDR3 comprises 15 residues. Germline CDR1 and CDR2: GTSNPN and SVGIG (reference sequence). The authors' processing: Scientists estimated how many nucleated cells there were by amplifying reference gene primers. Sequenced by immunoSEQ multiplex PCR; TCRdb stores in-frame clones only, minus some. V and J calls and clone size are as listed in that table; D and trimming were resolved from the DNA. The sample holds a few hundred thousand clones, approximately 90% seen once. Seattle cases were enrolled at active infection and followed longitudinally.

This chain joins TRBV30 and TRBJ2-5, with 16 bases that match TRBD2. Source material: peripheral blood. This TCR derives from a young man with COVID-19, enrolled during active disease. The DNA for the CDR3 is TGTGCCTGGAGTGGGGGACTAGCGGGAGGGGAGACCCAGTACTTC. Encoded protein: CAWSGGLAGGETQYF.